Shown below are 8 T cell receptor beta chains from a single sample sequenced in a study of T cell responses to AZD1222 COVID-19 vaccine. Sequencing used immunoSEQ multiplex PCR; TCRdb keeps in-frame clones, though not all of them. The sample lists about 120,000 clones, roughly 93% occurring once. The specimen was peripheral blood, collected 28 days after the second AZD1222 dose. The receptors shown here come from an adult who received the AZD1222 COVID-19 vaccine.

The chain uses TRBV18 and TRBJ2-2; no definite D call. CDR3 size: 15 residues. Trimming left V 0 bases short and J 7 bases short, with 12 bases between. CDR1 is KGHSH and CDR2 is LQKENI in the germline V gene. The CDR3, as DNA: TGTGCCAGCTCACCACCCCGAGACCGGAGCGGGGAGCTGTTTTTT. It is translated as CASSPPRDRSGELFF.

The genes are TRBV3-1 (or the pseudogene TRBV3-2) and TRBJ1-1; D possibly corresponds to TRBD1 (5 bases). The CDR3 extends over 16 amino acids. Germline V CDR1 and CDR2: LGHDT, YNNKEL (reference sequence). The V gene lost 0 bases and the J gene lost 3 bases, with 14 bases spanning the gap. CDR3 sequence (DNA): TGTGCCAGCAGCCAAGACTACGACTGGGGGGACACTGAAGCTTTCTTT. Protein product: CASSQDYDWGDTEAFF.

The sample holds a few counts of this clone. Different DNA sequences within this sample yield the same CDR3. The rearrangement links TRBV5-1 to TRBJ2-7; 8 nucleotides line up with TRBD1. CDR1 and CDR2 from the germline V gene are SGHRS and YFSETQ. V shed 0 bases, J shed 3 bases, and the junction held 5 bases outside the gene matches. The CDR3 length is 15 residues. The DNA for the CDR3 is TGCGCCAGCAGCTTGGTAGGTACAGGGGGCTACGAGCAGTACTTC. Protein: CASSLVGTGGYEQYF.

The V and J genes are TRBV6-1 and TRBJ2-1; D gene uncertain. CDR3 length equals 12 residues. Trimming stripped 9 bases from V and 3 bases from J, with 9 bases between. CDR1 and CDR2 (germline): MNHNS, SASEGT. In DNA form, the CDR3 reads TGTGCCAGTGGACGGTACTACAATGAGCAGTTCTTC. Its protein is CASGRYYNEQFF.

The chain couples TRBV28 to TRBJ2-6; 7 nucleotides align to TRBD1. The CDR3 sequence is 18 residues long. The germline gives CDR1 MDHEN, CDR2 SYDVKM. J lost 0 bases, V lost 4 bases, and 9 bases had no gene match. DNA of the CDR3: TGTGCCAGCAGTTCTCCAGGGGGTTACCGCTCTGGGGCCAACGTCCTGACTTTC. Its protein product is CASSSPGGYRSGANVLTF. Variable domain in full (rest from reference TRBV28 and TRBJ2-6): DVKVTQSSRYLVKRTGEKVFLECVQDMDHENMFWYRQDPGLGLRLIYFSYDVKMKEKGDIPEGYSVSREKKERFSLILESASTNQTSMYLCASSSPGGYRSGANVLTFGAGSRLTVL.

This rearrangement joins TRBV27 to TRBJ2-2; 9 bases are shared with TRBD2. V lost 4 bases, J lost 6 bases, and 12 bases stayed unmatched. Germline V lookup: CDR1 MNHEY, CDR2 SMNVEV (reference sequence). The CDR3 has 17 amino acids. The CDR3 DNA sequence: TGTGCCAGCAGTTCACACCCCGGGACTAGCATCGCCGGGGAGCTGTTTTTT. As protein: CASSSHPGTSIAGELFF.

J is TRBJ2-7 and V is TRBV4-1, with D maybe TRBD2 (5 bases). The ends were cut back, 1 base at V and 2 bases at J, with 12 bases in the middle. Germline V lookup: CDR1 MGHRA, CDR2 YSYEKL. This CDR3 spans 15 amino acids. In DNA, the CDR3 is TGCGCCAGCAGCCAAGTCCTAGCAGGTACCTACGAGCAGTACTTC. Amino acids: CASSQVLAGTYEQYF.

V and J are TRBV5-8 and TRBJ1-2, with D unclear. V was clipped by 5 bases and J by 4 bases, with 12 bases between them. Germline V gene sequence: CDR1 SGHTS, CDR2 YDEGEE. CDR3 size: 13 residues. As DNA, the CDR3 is TGTGCCAGCAGAAGGGTGATTAGCTATGGCTACACCTTC. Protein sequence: CASRRVISYGYTF.